The T cell receptor beta chain described here comes from a study of metastatic and nonmetastatic thyroid tumors. No patient had received any treatment before thyroid surgery. CDR1 and CDR2 from the germline V gene are SGHTA and FQGNSA. V lost 7 bases to trimming and J lost 3 bases, with 7 bases between them. This CDR3 has 11 amino acids. As originally analysed: The distant-metastasis classifier for papillary thyroid cancer was built from CDR3 differences across clinicopathological groups. TCRdb used MiXCR to call clones anew from the PCR reads. The V and J calls shown here were made by TCRdb, not taken from the authors' results. The sample carries 30,000 or so clones, 25% to 30% recorded once. This clone rates as medium-sized. The antigen is not known. Study findings and constraints: A significant increase in TCR beta diversity was reportedly seen in malignant thyroid tumors relative to benign nodules, in blood and tumor.

Sequencing was performed on blood. This rearrangement joins TRBV7-2 to TRBJ2-7, with D unclear. The TCR sequence derives from a female donor with papillary thyroid cancer or a benign thyroid nodule (not recorded which). Some clones in this sample may be carry-over from other donors' samples. CDR3 sequence (DNA): TGTGCCAGCACCACCCTCTACGAGCAGTACTTC. Residues: CASTTLYEQYF.